Listed here are 18 T cell receptor beta chains from one sample, sequenced in a study of blood T cell repertoires in COVID-19. TCRdb's copy holds only in-frame clones and misses some; the assay was immunoSEQ multiplex PCR. The sample holds 120,000 or so clones, around 80% seen once. Sequencing was performed on peripheral blood. The receptors derive from a woman aged 50 to 65 with acute or convalescent COVID-19.

J is TRBJ2-5 and V is TRBV30, with TRBD1 as a possible D gene (6 bases). CDR3 size: 13 residues. Trimming removed 0 bases from V and 5 bases from J, with 10 bases in between. The germline CDR1 and CDR2 sequences are GTSNPN and SVGIG (reference sequence). The CDR3 protein is CAWSVQGWETQYF. For the CDR3, the DNA is TGTGCCTGGAGTGTCCAGGGGTGGGAGACCCAGTACTTC.

This sequence joins TRBV10-3 and TRBJ2-5, with a tentative D call TRBD2 (6 bases). Germline-derived CDR1 and CDR2 are ENHRY and SYGVKD. The CDR3 covers 19 residues. V was cut by 7 bases and J by 2 bases, with 29 bases left in between. This chain's CDR3 is CAIKVCITGEVSRQETQYF. The CDR3 DNA sequence: TGTGCCATCAAGGTTTGTATAACGGGGGAAGTATCAAGACAAGAGACCCAGTACTTC.

The chain joins TRBV28 to TRBJ2-1; TRBD1 aligns across 11 bases. From germline, CDR1 is MDHEN and CDR2 SYDVKM. CDR3 length equals 15 residues. This chain's CDR3 is CATRHRDRGEGEQFF. DNA for the CDR3: TGTGCTACAAGGCACCGGGACAGGGGGGAGGGTGAGCAGTTCTTC.

Only a few counts were recorded for this clone. The sample carries other DNA sequences with the same CDR3. This sequence joins TRBV28 and TRBJ1-2; D remains ambiguous. The V end lost 5 bases, the J end lost 5 bases, and 9 bases lay between the germline ends. CDR1 is MDHEN, CDR2 SYDVKM, per germline. CDR3 length: 12 residues. The CDR3 here is CASSPLNYGYTF. The CDR3 DNA reads TGTGCCAGCAGTCCCCTAAATTATGGCTACACCTTC.

The J gene is TRBJ2-7, the V gene TRBV5-4, with a weak D call TRBD2 (5 bases). Deletions cut 0 bases from V and 3 bases from J, with 7 bases between. Germline V gene data show CDR1 as SGHNT and CDR2 as YYREEE (reference sequence). CDR3 size: 13 residues. The CDR3 DNA follows: TGTGCCAGCAGCTTGGCCGGGGTCTACGAGCAGTACTTC. This translates into CASSLAGVYEQYF.

Regarding this clone: Germline is not matched at one junction end, which may reflect a read error. The chain uses TRBV3-1 (or the pseudogene TRBV3-2) and TRBJ2-3; 11 positions match TRBD2. The CDR3 totals 13 residues. The germline V gene encodes CDR1 LGHDT and CDR2 YNNKEL (reference sequence). This CDR3 is CASRQLAGDKQYF. CDR3 bases: TGTGCCAGCAGACAACTAGCGGGAGATAAGCAGTATTTT.

Worth noting for this clone: The junction does not match germline at one end; this may be a read error. The chain links TRBV19 to TRBJ2-4, with 7 nucleotides matching TRBD1. This CDR3 is built from 15 residues. The germline V gene has CDR1 LNHDA and CDR2 SQIVND (reference sequence). This CDR3 reads CASKLPGTAENIQYF. DNA of the CDR3: TGTGCCAGCAAACTTCCCGGGACAGCCGAAAACATTCAGTACTTC.

This clone turned up a few times. CDR3 amino acids: CASSPTAYTQYF. In DNA, the CDR3 is TGTGCCAGCAGCCCAACAGCCTATACGCAGTATTTT. The chain recombines TRBV7-2 with TRBJ2-3; D not resolved. This CDR3 comprises 12 residues. Trimming removed 5 bases from V and 7 bases from J, with 10 bases in between. Per germline, CDR1 SGHTA and CDR2 FQGNSA.

The genes are TRBV6-5 and TRBJ2-2; TRBD2 is a possible D gene (5 bases). The CDR3 covers 14 residues. Germline values: CDR1 MNHEY, CDR2 SVGAGI. Trimming shortened V by 6 bases and J by 1 base, and 9 bases separated the two germline ends. The CDR3 DNA follows: TGTGCCAGCAGAAACGGACTGAACACCGGGGAGCTGTTTTTT. Its protein product is CASRNGLNTGELFF.

This chain joins TRBV3-1 (or the pseudogene TRBV3-2) and TRBJ2-2, with a possible D match to TRBD2 (5 bases). Germline CDR1 is LGHDT and CDR2 is YNNKEL (reference sequence). V lost 3 bases and J 5 bases, leaving 7 bases between the germline ends. This CDR3 has 13 residues. The CDR3 sequence is CASSQRATGELFF. Here the CDR3 DNA reads TGTGCCAGCAGCCAGAGGGCTACCGGGGAGCTGTTTTTT.

This chain connects TRBV6-5 to TRBJ2-3, with D perhaps TRBD1 (6 bases). Trimming pared 6 bases from V and 0 bases from J, leaving 10 bases between. CDR1 is MNHEY, CDR2 SVGAGI, per germline. The CDR3 consists of 14 residues. The CDR3 region has the DNA TGTGCCAGCAGACAGACAGGTAGCACAGATACGCAGTATTTT. Its protein is CASRQTGSTDTQYF.

The chain couples TRBV7-6 to TRBJ2-6; D gene unclear. The V end was cut by 2 bases, the J end by 0 bases, with 5 bases between. Germline V CDR1 and CDR2: SGHVS, FNYEAQ. The CDR3 has 15 residues. CDR3 sequence reads: CASSLRVSGANVLTF. The CDR3 bases are TGTGCCAGCAGCTTACGGGTCTCTGGGGCCAACGTCCTGACTTTC. The whole variable domain, filled in from reference TRBV7-6 and TRBJ2-6, reads GAGVSQSPRYKVTKRGQDVALRCDPISGHVSLYWYRQALGQGPEFLTYFNYEAQQDKSGLPNDRFSAERPEGSISTLTIQRTEQRDSAMYRCASSLRVSGANVLTFGAGSRLTVL.

This chain uses TRBV7-9 with TRBJ1-3, with 9 bases lining up with TRBD1. The germline CDR1 and CDR2 sequences are SEHNR and FQNEAQ (reference sequence). CDR3 length equals 15 residues. V gave up 2 bases and J gave up 4 bases; unmatched junction bases: 3. Here the CDR3 reads CASSLTGGFGNTIYF. CDR3 nucleotide sequence: TGTGCCAGCAGCTTAACAGGGGGCTTCGGAAACACCATATATTTT.

The chain is built from TRBV18 and TRBJ2-1, with 14 nucleotides matching TRBD2. CDR1 and CDR2 from the germline V gene are KGHSH and LQKENI. Unmatched junction bases numbered 8, after V lost 6 bases and J lost 7 bases. The CDR3 spans 16 residues. CDR3: CASSRTGLAGENEQFF. Written as DNA, the CDR3 is TGTGCCAGCTCGCGTACGGGACTAGCGGGAGAGAATGAGCAGTTCTTC. The variable domain in full, with the rest retrieved from reference TRBV18 and TRBJ2-1, is NAGVMQNPRHLVRRRGQEARLRCSPMKGHSHVYWYRQLPEEGLKFMVYLQKENIIDESGMPKERFSAEFPKEGPSILRIQQVVRGDSAAYFCASSRTGLAGENEQFFGPGTRLTVL.

J is TRBJ1-2 and V is TRBV19; 9 bases agree with TRBD1. This CDR3 is built from 15 residues. Looked up from germline, CDR1 is LNHDA and CDR2 is SQIVND (reference sequence). Trimming took 9 bases from V and 4 from J; bases not matched to a gene: 12. The CDR3 coding sequence is TGTGCCAGCTACAAGACAGGGGGTACGTCCTATGGCTACACCTTC. It yields the protein CASYKTGGTSYGYTF.

The V and J genes are TRBV10-2 and TRBJ1-4; 9 positions agree with TRBD1. The CDR3 is 14 amino acids. Germline CDR1 WSHSY, CDR2 SAAADI. V lost 6 bases, J lost 5 bases, and 4 bases stayed unmatched. The CDR3 bases are TGCGCCAGCAGGGTCGGGACAGGGAATGAAAAACTGTTTTTT. Translation gives CASRVGTGNEKLFF.

V gene TRBV2 combines with J gene TRBJ2-7, with D tentatively TRBD2 (5 bases). CDR1 is SNHLY, CDR2 FYNNEI, per germline. There are 15 residues in the CDR3. The V end lost 3 bases, the J end lost 0 bases, and 12 bases lay between the germline ends. For the CDR3, the DNA is TGTGCCAGCAGTGAGCTAGCCGTTCCCTCCTACGAGCAGTACTTC. This sequence encodes CASSELAVPSYEQYF.

This chain uses TRBV19 with TRBJ2-3; 10 bases are shared with TRBD2. J gave up 4 bases and V 3 bases, and 16 bases lay outside the gene matches. This CDR3 contains 19 residues. Germline V lookup: CDR1 LNHDA, CDR2 SQIVND (reference sequence). CDR3 DNA sequence: TGTGCCAGTAGTATTACACTAGCGGGGACCAGAGCTAGGGCAGATACGCAGTATTTT. As protein: CASSITLAGTRARADTQYF.